A selection of T cell receptor beta chains follows, all from one sample in a study of T-cell memory formation after mild COVID-19. Via MiXCR, TCRdb re-called the 5' RACE reads, giving one row per CDR3 protein. The table lists around 310,000 distinct CDR3 sequences, more than 15% of them singletons. The sequenced sample consisted of PBMCs or a T cell subset sorted from them (not recorded which). The receptors were gathered from a man aged 18 to 30 who had mild COVID-19 (a few samples of this study predate the infection). Cell type and time point are not known. CDR3s include the opening cysteine and the closing phenylalanine or tryptophan. Fields, in order: D gene, V gene, clone size, J gene, CDR3 protein, CDR3 DNA. A D gene is named only where the DNA matches it firmly. Only part of the rows carry a size: once, few, many, or a class if the clone is expanded.

.	TRBV5-5	few	TRBJ1-1	CASSSGPPGGTEAFF	TGTGCCAGCAGCTCGGGACCCCCGGGGGGCACTGAAGCTTTCTTT
.	TRBV29-1	few	TRBJ1-1	CSVEGGLTTEAFF	TGCAGCGTAGAGGGGGGCCTCACCACTGAAGCTTTCTTT
TRBD2	TRBV12-3/TRBV12-4	.	TRBJ2-3	CASSPLRGGADTQYF	TGTGCCAGCAGCCCTCTGCGGGGGGGGGCAGATACGCAGTATTTT
.	TRBV5-4	.	TRBJ1-3	CASSLYSRTSGNTIYF	TGTGCCAGCAGCTTATATTCCCGCACCTCTGGAAACACCATATATTTT
TRBD2	TRBV9	.	TRBJ2-3	CASSWGSGGAADTQYF	TGTGCCAGCAGCTGGGGCAGCGGGGGAGCGGCAGATACGCAGTATTTT
.	TRBV7-3	.	TRBJ2-1	CASSLIGDTLNEQFF	TGTGCCAGCAGCTTAATCGGGGACACCCTAAATGAGCAGTTCTTC
.	TRBV5-1	many	TRBJ2-5	CASSLAVQETQYF	TGCGCCAGCAGCTTGGCCGTACAAGAGACCCAGTACTTC
.	TRBV11-1	.	TRBJ2-5	CASSRSRVETQYF	TGTGCCAGCAGTAGGAGTCGGGTAGAGACCCAGTACTTC
.	TRBV7-2	few	TRBJ2-1	CASSARRGNEQFF	TGTGCCAGCAGCGCCCGAAGGGGCAATGAGCAGTTCTTC
TRBD2	TRBV7-3	.	TRBJ2-7	CASSLRRGASYEQYF	TGTGCCAGCAGCTTAAGGCGGGGGGCTTCCTACGAGCAGTACTTC
.	TRBV25-1	few	TRBJ1-2	CASGRNYGYTF	TGTGCCAGCGGCAGAAACTATGGCTACACCTTC
.	TRBV7-2	.	TRBJ2-5	CASSFGDRQETQYF	TGTGCCAGCAGCTTTGGTGACAGGCAAGAGACCCAGTACTTC
TRBD2	TRBV9	.	TRBJ2-2	CASSSGGDNTGELFF	TGTGCCAGCAGCAGTGGGGGGGACAACACCGGGGAGCTGTTTTTT
TRBD1	TRBV5-1	.	TRBJ2-7	CASSSGQGSSYEQYF	TGCGCCAGCAGCTCTGGACAGGGGTCTTCCTACGAGCAGTACTTC
TRBD1	TRBV7-2	few	TRBJ1-4	CASSKQGAEKLFF	TGTGCCAGCAGCAAACAGGGGGCGGAAAAACTGTTTTTT
.	TRBV24-1	.	TRBJ2-1	CATSDYLNNEQFF	TGTGCCACCAGTGATTATCTTAACAATGAGCAGTTCTTC
.	TRBV6-2/TRBV6-3	.	TRBJ2-6	CASRKPGLRMGANVLTF	TGTGCCAGCAGAAAACCGGGACTTCGGATGGGGGCCAACGTCCTGACTTTC
TRBD2	TRBV12-5	few	TRBJ2-3	CASGPRTRLGLGTQYF	TGTGCTAGTGGTCCCAGGACTAGACTTGGATTGGGTACGCAGTATTTT
.	TRBV6-1	.	TRBJ1-2	CASIRGLGYTF	TGTGCCAGCATCCGAGGTTTGGGCTACACCTTC
.	TRBV3-1	.	TRBJ2-7	CASSQEGGTYEQYF	TGTGCCAGCAGCCAAGAAGGCGGGACCTACGAGCAGTACTTC
.	TRBV12-3/TRBV12-4	few	TRBJ2-1	CASTLEGGRLREQFF	TGTGCCAGCACCTTGGAGGGGGGACGTCTGCGTGAGCAGTTCTTC
TRBD1	TRBV12-3/TRBV12-4	few	TRBJ2-6	CASSVTRDRGSGANVLTF	TGTGCCAGCAGTGTCACCCGGGACAGGGGCTCTGGGGCCAACGTCCTGACTTTC
TRBD1	TRBV7-9	.	TRBJ1-4	CASSTPGGLNEKLFF	TGTGCCAGCAGCACCCCAGGGGGCTTAAATGAAAAACTGTTTTTT
TRBD1	TRBV7-2	few	TRBJ1-2	CASSIIQGARGYTF	TGTGCCAGCAGCATCATACAGGGGGCGCGCGGCTACACCTTC
.	TRBV6-2/TRBV6-3	.	TRBJ2-7	CASTWQSSYEQYF	TGTGCCAGCACGTGGCAGAGCTCCTACGAGCAGTACTTC
.	TRBV11-1	few	TRBJ1-6	CASSLTAAESPLHF	TGTGCCAGCAGCTTAACCGCCGCGGAGTCACCCCTCCACTTT
TRBD1	TRBV29-1	many	TRBJ2-2	CSVVGDRGFSGELFF	TGCAGCGTTGTTGGGGACAGGGGGTTCAGCGGGGAGCTGTTTTTT
.	TRBV6-2/TRBV6-3	many	TRBJ2-7	CASSTGPREQYF	TGTGCCAGCAGTACGGGTCCACGCGAGCAGTACTTC
.	TRBV3-2	few	TRBJ1-1	CASVGMNTEAFF	TGTGCCAGCGTCGGAATGAACACTGAAGCTTTCTTT
.	TRBV7-8	.	TRBJ2-7	CASSPTGPPYEQYF	TGTGCCAGCAGCCCTACGGGACCCCCGTACGAGCAGTACTTC
TRBD1	TRBV3-1	.	TRBJ1-2	CASNSRQGSYGYTF	TGTGCCAGCAACTCGCGACAGGGTAGCTATGGCTACACCTTC
.	TRBV21-1	once	TRBJ2-2	CASSKARRQGENTGELFF	TGTGCCAGCAGCAAAGCGCGGCGACAGGGGGAGAACACCGGGGAGCTGTTTTTT
.	TRBV27	.	TRBJ2-7	CASSFLGLSSYEQYF	TGTGCCAGCAGTTTCTTAGGACTCAGCTCCTACGAGCAGTACTTC
.	TRBV11-2	few	TRBJ1-2	CASSLQGFSGYTF	TGTGCCAGCAGCTTGCAGGGGTTTAGCGGCTACACCTTC
.	TRBV18	few	TRBJ1-5	CASSPPAQPNQPQHF	TGTGCCAGCTCACCGCCGGCGCAGCCCAATCAGCCCCAGCATTTT
.	TRBV7-3	few	TRBJ2-2	CASSFRSVNTGELFF	TGTGCCAGCAGCTTTCGGTCGGTTAACACCGGGGAGCTGTTTTTT
.	TRBV5-1	.	TRBJ2-7	CASSLGAWLTLYEQYF	TGCGCCAGCAGCTTGGGAGCGTGGTTGACCCTCTACGAGCAGTACTTC
TRBD1	TRBV5-1	few	TRBJ1-6	CASSPLDRNVNSPLHF	TGCGCCAGCAGCCCGCTGGACAGGAACGTTAATTCACCCCTCCACTTT
TRBD1	TRBV5-1	.	TRBJ2-1	CASSTLDRGSNEQFF	TGCGCCAGCAGCACACTGGACAGGGGGTCCAATGAGCAGTTCTTC
.	TRBV25-1	once	TRBJ1-4	CASSETGRHEKLFF	TGTGCCAGCAGTGAAACGGGCCGGCACGAAAAACTGTTTTTT
TRBD1	TRBV3-1	few	TRBJ1-1	CASSPRGLSISGTEAFF	TGTGCCAGCAGCCCCAGGGGGCTGTCTATTTCGGGCACTGAAGCTTTCTTT
.	TRBV4-2	once	TRBJ1-5	CASAGYSNQPQHF	TGTGCCAGCGCGGGGTATAGCAATCAGCCCCAGCATTTT